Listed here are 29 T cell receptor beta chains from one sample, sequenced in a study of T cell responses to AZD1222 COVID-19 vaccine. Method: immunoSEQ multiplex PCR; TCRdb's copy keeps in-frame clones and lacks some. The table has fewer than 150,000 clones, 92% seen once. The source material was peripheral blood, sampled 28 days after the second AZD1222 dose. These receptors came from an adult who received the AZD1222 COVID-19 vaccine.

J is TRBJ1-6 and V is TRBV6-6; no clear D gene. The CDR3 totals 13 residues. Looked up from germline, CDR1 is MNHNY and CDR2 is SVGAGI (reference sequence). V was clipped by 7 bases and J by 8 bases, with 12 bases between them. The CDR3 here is CASIANLYSPLHF. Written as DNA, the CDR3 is TGTGCCAGCATAGCGAATCTGTATTCACCCCTCCACTTT.

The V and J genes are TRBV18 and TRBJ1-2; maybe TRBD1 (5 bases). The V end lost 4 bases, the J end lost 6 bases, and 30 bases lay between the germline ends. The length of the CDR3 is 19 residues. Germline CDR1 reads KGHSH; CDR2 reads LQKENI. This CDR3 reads CASSRTYEVLSGVRNGYTF. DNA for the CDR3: TGTGCCAGCTCACGAACTTACGAAGTTTTATCGGGGGTGCGGAATGGCTACACCTTC.

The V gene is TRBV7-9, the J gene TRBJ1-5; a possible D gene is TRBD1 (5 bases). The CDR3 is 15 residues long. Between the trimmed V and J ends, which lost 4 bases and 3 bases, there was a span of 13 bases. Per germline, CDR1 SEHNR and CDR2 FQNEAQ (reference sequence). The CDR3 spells CASSYMGGNNQPQHF. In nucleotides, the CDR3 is TGTGCCAGCAGCTACATGGGGGGGAACAATCAGCCCCAGCATTTT.

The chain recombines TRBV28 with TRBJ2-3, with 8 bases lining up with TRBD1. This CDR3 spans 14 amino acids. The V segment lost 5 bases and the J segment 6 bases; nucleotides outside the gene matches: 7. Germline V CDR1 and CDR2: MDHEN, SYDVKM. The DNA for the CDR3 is TGTGCCAGCAGTAGGGAACAGGGGGATGATACGCAGTATTTT. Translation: CASSREQGDDTQYF.

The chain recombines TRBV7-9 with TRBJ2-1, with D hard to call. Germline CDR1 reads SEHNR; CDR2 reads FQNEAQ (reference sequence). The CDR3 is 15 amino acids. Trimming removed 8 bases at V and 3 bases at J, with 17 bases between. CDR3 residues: CASEEWALNYNEQFF. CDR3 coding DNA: TGTGCCAGCGAGGAGTGGGCGCTAAACTACAATGAGCAGTTCTTC.

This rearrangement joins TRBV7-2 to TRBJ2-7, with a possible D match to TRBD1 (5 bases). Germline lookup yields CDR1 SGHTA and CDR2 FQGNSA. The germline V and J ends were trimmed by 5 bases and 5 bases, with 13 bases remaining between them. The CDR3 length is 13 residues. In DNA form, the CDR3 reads TGTGCCAGCAGCCCCCCAGGGTTGAACGAGCAGTACTTC. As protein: CASSPPGLNEQYF.

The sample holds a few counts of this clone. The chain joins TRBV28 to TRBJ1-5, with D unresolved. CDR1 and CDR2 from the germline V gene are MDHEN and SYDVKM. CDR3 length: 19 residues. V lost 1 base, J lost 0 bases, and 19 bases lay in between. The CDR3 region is CASSLSFLAGTYSNQPQHF. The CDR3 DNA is TGTGCCAGCAGTTTATCGTTTCTGGCGGGAACGTATAGCAATCAGCCCCAGCATTTT.

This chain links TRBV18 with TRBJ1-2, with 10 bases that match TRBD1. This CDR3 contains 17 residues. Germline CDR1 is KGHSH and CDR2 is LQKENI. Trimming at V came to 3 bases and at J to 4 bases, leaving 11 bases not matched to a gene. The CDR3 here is CASSPGQGPLVPYGYTF. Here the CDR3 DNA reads TGTGCCAGCTCACCGGGACAGGGGCCTCTTGTCCCCTATGGCTACACCTTC.

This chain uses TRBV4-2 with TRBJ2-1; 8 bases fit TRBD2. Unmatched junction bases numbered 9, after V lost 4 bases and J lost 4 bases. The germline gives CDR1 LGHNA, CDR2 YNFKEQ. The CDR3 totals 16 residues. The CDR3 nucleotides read TGTGCCAGCAGCCGAACCACTAGCGGCCCTTACAATGAGCAGTTCTTC. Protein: CASSRTTSGPYNEQFF.

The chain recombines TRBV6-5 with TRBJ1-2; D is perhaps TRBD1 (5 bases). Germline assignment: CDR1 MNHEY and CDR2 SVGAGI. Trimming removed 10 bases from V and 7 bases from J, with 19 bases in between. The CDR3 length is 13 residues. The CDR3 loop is CATDPRDLGGYTF. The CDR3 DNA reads TGTGCCACAGACCCCAGGGATCTAGGTGGCTACACCTTC.

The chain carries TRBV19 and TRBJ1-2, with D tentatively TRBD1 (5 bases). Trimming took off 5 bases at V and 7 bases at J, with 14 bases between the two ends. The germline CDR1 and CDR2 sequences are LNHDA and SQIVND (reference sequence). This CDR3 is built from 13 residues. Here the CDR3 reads CASSSGPGGGYTF. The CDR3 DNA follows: TGTGCCAGTAGTTCAGGGCCCGGAGGTGGCTACACCTTC. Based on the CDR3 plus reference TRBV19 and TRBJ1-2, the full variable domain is DGGITQSPKYLFRKEGQNVTLSCEQNLNHDAMYWYRQDPGQGLRLIYYSQIVNDFQKGDIAEGYSVSREKKESFPLTVTSAQKNPTAFYLCASSSGPGGGYTFGSGTRLTVV.

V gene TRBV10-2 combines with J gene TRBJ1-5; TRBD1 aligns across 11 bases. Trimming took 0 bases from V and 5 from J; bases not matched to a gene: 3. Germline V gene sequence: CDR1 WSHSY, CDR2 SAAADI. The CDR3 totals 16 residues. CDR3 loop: CASSESDRGPDQPQHF. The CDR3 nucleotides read TGCGCCAGCAGTGAGTCGGACAGGGGGCCCGATCAGCCCCAGCATTTT.

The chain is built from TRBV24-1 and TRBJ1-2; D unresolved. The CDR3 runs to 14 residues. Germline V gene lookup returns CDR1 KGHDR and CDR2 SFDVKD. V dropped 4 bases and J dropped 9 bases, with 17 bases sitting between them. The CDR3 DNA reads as TGTGCCACCAGTGACAATGGACGGACCTTGAGCTACACCTTC. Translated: CATSDNGRTLSYTF.

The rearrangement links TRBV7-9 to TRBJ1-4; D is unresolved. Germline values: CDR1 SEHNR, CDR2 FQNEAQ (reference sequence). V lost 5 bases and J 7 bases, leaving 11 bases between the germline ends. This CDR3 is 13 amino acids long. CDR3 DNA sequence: TGTGCCAGCAGCCGTAGTTCGGGTGAAAAACTGTTTTTT. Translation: CASSRSSGEKLFF.

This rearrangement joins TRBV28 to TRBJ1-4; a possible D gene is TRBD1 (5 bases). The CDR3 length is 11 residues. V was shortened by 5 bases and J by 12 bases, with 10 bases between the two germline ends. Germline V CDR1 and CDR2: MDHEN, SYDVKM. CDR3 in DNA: TGTGCCAGCAGTACCCAGGGAGAACTGTTTTTT. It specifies CASSTQGELFF.

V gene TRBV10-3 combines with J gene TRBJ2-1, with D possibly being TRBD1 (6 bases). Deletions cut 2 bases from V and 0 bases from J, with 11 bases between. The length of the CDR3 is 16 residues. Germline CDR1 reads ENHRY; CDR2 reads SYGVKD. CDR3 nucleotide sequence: TGTGCCATCAGTGAGCCCGGGACAAACTCCTACAATGAGCAGTTCTTC. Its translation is CAISEPGTNSYNEQFF.

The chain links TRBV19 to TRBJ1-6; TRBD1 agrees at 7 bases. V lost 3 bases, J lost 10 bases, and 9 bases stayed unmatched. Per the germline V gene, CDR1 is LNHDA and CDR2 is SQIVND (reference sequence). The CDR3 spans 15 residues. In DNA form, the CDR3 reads TGTGCCAGTAGTATGCTACAGGGGAATGTATCACCCCTCCACTTT. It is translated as CASSMLQGNVSPLHF.

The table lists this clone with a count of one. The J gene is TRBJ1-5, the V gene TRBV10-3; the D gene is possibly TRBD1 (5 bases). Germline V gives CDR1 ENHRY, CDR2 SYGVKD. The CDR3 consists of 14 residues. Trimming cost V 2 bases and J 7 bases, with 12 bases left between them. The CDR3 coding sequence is TGTGCCATCAGTGAGCAGGGTGGCGGGCAGCCCCAGCATTTT. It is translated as CAISEQGGGQPQHF.

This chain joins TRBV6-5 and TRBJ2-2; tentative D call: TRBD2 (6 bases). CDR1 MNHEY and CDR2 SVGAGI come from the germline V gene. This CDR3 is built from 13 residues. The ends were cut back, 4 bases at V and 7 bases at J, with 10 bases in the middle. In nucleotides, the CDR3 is TGTGCCAGCAGTTTCGGGGGAATCGGGGAGCTGTTTTTT. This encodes CASSFGGIGELFF.

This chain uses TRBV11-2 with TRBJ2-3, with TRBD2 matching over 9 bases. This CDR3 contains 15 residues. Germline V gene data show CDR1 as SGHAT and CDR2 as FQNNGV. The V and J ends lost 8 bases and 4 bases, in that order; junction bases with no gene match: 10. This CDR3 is CASATGLALADTQYF. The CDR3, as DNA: TGTGCCAGCGCGACTGGACTAGCGTTGGCAGATACGCAGTATTTT.

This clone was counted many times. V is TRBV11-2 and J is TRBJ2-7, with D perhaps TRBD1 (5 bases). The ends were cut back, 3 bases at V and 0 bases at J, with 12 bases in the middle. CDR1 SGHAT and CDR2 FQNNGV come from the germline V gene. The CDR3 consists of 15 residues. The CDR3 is CASSLQGFLSYEQYF. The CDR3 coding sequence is TGTGCCAGCAGCTTGCAGGGCTTCCTCTCCTACGAGCAGTACTTC.

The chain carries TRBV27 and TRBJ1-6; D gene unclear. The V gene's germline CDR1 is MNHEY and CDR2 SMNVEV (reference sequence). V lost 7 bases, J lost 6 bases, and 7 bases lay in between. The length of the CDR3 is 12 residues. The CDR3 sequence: CASTGFNSPLHF. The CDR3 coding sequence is TGTGCCAGCACGGGGTTTAATTCACCCCTCCACTTT.

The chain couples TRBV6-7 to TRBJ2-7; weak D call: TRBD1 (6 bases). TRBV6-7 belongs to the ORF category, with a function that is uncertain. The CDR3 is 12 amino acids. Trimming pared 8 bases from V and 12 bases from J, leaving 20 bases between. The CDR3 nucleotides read TGTGCCAGCGTTCTCAGGGGAGAGATGTCGTACTTC. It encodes CASVLRGEMSYF.

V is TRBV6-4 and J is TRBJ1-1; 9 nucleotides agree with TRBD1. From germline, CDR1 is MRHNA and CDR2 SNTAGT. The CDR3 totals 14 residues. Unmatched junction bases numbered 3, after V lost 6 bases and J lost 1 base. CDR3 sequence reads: CASRPTGGNTEAFF. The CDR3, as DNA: TGTGCCAGCAGACCGACAGGGGGGAACACTGAAGCTTTCTTT.

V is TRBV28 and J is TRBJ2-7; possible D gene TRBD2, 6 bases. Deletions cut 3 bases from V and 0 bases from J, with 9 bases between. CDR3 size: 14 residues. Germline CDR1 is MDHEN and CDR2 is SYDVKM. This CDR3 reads CASSLYGSSYEQYF. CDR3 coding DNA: TGTGCCAGCAGTTTGTACGGGAGCTCCTACGAGCAGTACTTC.

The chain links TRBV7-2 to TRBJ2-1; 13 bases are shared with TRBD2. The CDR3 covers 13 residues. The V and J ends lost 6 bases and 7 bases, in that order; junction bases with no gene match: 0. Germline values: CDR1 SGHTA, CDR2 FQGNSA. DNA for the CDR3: TGTGCCAGCAGGGGACTAGCGGGGAATGAGCAGTTCTTC. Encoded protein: CASRGLAGNEQFF.

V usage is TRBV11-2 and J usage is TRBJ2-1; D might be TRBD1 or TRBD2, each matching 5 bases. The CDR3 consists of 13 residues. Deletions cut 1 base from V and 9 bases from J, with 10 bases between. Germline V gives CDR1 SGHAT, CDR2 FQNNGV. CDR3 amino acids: CASSLGSGPEQFF. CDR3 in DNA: TGTGCCAGCAGCTTAGGGTCGGGGCCTGAGCAGTTCTTC.

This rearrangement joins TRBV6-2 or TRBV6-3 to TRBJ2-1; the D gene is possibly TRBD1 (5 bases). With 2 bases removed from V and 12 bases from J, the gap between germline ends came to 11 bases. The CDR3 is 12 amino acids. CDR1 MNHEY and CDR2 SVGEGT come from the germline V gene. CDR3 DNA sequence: TGTGCCAGCAGTTACCTCGGTAGGGGGCAGTTCTTC. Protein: CASSYLGRGQFF.

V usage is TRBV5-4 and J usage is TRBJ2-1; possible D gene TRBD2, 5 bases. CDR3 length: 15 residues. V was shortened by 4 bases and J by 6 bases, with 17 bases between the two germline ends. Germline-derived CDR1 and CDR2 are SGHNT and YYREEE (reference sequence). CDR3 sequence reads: CASSPASGAANEQFF. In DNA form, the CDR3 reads TGTGCCAGCAGCCCGGCGAGCGGAGCGGCCAATGAGCAGTTCTTC. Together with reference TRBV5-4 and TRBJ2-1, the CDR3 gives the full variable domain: ETGVTQSPTHLIKTRGQQVTLRCSSQSGHNTVSWYQQALGQGPQFIFQYYREEENGRGNFPPRFSGLQFPNYSSELNVNALELDDSALYLCASSPASGAANEQFFGPGTRLTVL.